Each of the 11 T cell receptor beta chains below was sequenced from the same sample in a study of cytomegalovirus exposure and HLA in healthy donors. PCR primers comprised 60 Vbeta and 13 Jbeta primers. Assay: immunoSEQ multiplex PCR; the TCRdb copy retains only in-frame clones and omits some. Of around 100,000 clones in the sample, approximately 85% are singletons; the top ten hold approximately 4%. The sequenced material came from PBMCs. These TCRs come from a man younger than 45 in good health and CMV-seronegative.

The rearrangement joins TRBV19 to TRBJ2-1, with D possibly matching TRBD2 (5 bases). The V end lost 7 bases, the J end lost 4 bases, and 8 bases lay between the germline ends. The CDR3 sequence is 12 residues long. Per the germline V gene, CDR1 is LNHDA and CDR2 is SQIVND (reference sequence). CDR3 loop: CASTRDYNEQFF. The CDR3 bases are TGTGCCAGTACTCGGGATTACAATGAGCAGTTCTTC.

This clone occurred once. The chain combines TRBV4-2 with TRBJ2-7; 9 bases line up with TRBD2. CDR3 length equals 14 residues. Looked up from germline, CDR1 is LGHNA and CDR2 is YNFKEQ. The J segment lost 4 bases and the V segment lost 2 bases, leaving 3 bases of the junction unmatched. CDR3 residues: CASSQRSGGYEQYF. CDR3 sequence (DNA): TGTGCCAGCAGCCAAAGGAGCGGGGGGTACGAGCAGTACTTC.

CDR3 in amino acids: CASSPPTMDTEAFF. Here the CDR3 DNA reads TGTGCCAGCTCACCACCGACTATGGACACTGAAGCTTTCTTT. The J gene is TRBJ1-1, the V gene TRBV18; D is undetermined. This CDR3 region has 14 residues. The V gene lost 0 bases and the J gene lost 3 bases, with 8 bases spanning the gap. The germline V gene encodes CDR1 KGHSH and CDR2 LQKENI.

This rearrangement joins TRBV30 to TRBJ1-1; 7 bases map to TRBD1. CDR3 size: 14 residues. The V segment lost 5 bases and the J segment 0 bases; nucleotides outside the gene matches: 6. CDR1 GTSNPN and CDR2 SVGIG come from the germline V gene (reference sequence). The CDR3 reads CAWGQGGMNTEAFF. The DNA of the CDR3 is TGTGCCTGGGGGCAGGGGGGAATGAACACTGAAGCTTTCTTT.

The chain combines TRBV6-1 with TRBJ1-1; D ambiguous. V was shortened by 3 bases and J by 12 bases, with 17 bases between the two germline ends. The CDR3 runs 13 residues. Per the germline V gene, CDR1 is MNHNS and CDR2 is SASEGT. The CDR3 sequence: CASSDFAGYPPFF. The CDR3 nucleotides read TGTGCCAGCAGTGATTTTGCAGGATACCCCCCTTTCTTT.

The chain carries TRBV9 and TRBJ2-3, with D possibly TRBD2 on 6 matching bases. The CDR3 consists of 16 residues. The germline V gene encodes CDR1 SGDLS and CDR2 YYNGEE. V lost 4 bases, J lost 1 base, and 16 bases lay in between. The DNA for the CDR3 is TGTGCCAGCAGCCCAGGGACTTACACGCGCACAGATACGCAGTATTTT. Its translation: CASSPGTYTRTDTQYF. The full variable domain, rest sourced from reference TRBV9 and TRBJ2-3, is DSGVTQTPKHLITATGQRVTLRCSPRSGDLSVYWYQQSLDQGLQFLIQYYNGEERAKGNILERFSAQQFPDLHSELNLSSLELGDSALYFCASSPGTYTRTDTQYFGPGTRLTVL.

This CDR3 is CASRPLQGEAFF. CDR3 nucleotide sequence: TGTGCCAGCAGACCATTACAGGGGGAAGCTTTCTTT. V usage is TRBV28 and J usage is TRBJ1-1, with TRBD1 identical over 7 bases. CDR1 MDHEN and CDR2 SYDVKM come from the germline V gene. This CDR3 has 12 residues. Trimming took 6 bases from V and 8 from J; bases not matched to a gene: 6.

The gene calls are TRBV5-1 and TRBJ1-4; D may be TRBD1 (5 bases). V gave up 2 bases and J gave up 0 bases, with 14 bases separating them. The CDR3 totals 17 residues. Germline CDR1 and CDR2: SGHRS and YFSETQ. The CDR3 DNA is TGCGCCAGCAGCTTTTGGCAGGGATTCACAACTAATGAAAAACTGTTTTTT. Amino acids: CASSFWQGFTTNEKLFF.

This rearrangement joins TRBV7-3 to TRBJ2-1; 7 positions match TRBD2. CDR1 is SGHTA and CDR2 is FQGTGA in the germline V gene. Unmatched junction bases numbered 3, after V lost 2 bases and J lost 2 bases. CDR3 length equals 15 residues. In DNA form, the CDR3 reads TGTGCCAGCAGCTTAGCGGGAGAAACCTACAATGAGCAGTTCTTC. This codes for CASSLAGETYNEQFF.

CDR3 in amino acids: CASSYSGQTDTQYF. The CDR3 DNA sequence: TGTGCCAGCAGTTACTCGGGACAGACAGATACGCAGTATTTT. V gene TRBV6-5 combines with J gene TRBJ2-3; 7 nucleotides line up with TRBD1. CDR3 length: 14 residues. CDR1 is MNHEY and CDR2 is SVGAGI in the germline V gene. Trimming cost V 0 bases and J 3 bases; bases outside gene matches: 0.

The gene calls are TRBV19 and TRBJ1-3; D call uncertain. The CDR3 is 12 residues long. Germline CDR1 LNHDA, CDR2 SQIVND (reference sequence). Deletions cut 8 bases from V and 3 bases from J, with 8 bases between. CDR3 amino acids: CASDSGGNTIYF. CDR3 DNA sequence: TGTGCCAGTGACTCCGGTGGAAACACCATATATTTT.